These 29 T cell receptor beta chains originate from one sample sequenced in a study of CD8+ T cells in alopecia areata. Investigators isolated RNA and reverse transcribed it into cDNA to act as the sequencing template. The method was immunoSEQ multiplex PCR; TCRdb's version includes in-frame clones alone and lacks a portion of them. The top ten hold approximately 19% of the sample, which has about 130,000 clones, around 49% seen once. Here the sequenced sample was CD8+ T cells sorted from blood, taken at week 0. Receptors were obtained from a human donor with alopecia areata.

V is TRBV13 and J is TRBJ2-5; D not resolved. Germline loops: CDR1 PRHDT, CDR2 FYEKMQ (reference sequence). Deletions cut 0 bases from V and 2 bases from J, with 7 bases between. The CDR3 spans 14 residues. The CDR3 DNA sequence: TGTGCCAGCAGCTTAGGAGGGTATCAAGAGACCCAGTACTTC. It is translated as CASSLGGYQETQYF. The full variable domain, with the rest looked up from reference TRBV13 and TRBJ2-5, is AAGVIQSPRHLIKEKRETATLKCYPIPRHDTVYWYQQGPGQDPQFLISFYEKMQSDKGSIPDRFSAQQFSDYHSELNMSSLELGDSALYFCASSLGGYQETQYFGPGTRLLVL.

This clone was seen a single time. The CDR3, as DNA: TGTGCCAGCAGCGTAGATAACAGGGTCAATGAGCAGTTCTTC. It encodes CASSVDNRVNEQFF. The chain is built from TRBV9 and TRBJ2-1, with D maybe TRBD1 (6 bases). This CDR3 comprises 14 residues. The V gene lost 0 bases and the J gene lost 6 bases, with 10 bases spanning the gap. Germline V gene sequence: CDR1 SGDLS, CDR2 YYNGEE.

The chain recombines TRBV27 with TRBJ2-5; D call uncertain. This CDR3 has 14 residues. From germline, CDR1 is MNHEY and CDR2 SMNVEV (reference sequence). The V and J ends lost 2 bases and 0 bases respectively, with 7 bases between them. This CDR3 is CASSLAGNQETQYF. The CDR3 region has the DNA TGTGCCAGCAGTTTAGCCGGCAACCAAGAGACCCAGTACTTC.

The chain links TRBV14 to TRBJ1-2, with a weak D call TRBD1 (6 bases). Germline values: CDR1 SGHDN, CDR2 FVKESK. Trimming removed 6 bases from V and 6 bases from J, with 14 bases in between. This CDR3 comprises 13 residues. The CDR3 nucleotides read TGTGCCAGCAGACCTACAGGGACTGATGGCTACACCTTC. Protein sequence: CASRPTGTDGYTF.

This chain joins TRBV27 and TRBJ1-5; 7 positions match TRBD1. This CDR3 spans 14 amino acids. J was trimmed by 4 bases and V by 5 bases; bases with no gene match: 5. In germline, CDR1 is MNHEY, CDR2 SMNVEV (reference sequence). DNA of the CDR3: TGTGCCAGCAGTATCACAGGGGCTAATCAGCCCCAGCATTTT. Its protein is CASSITGANQPQHF.

Written as DNA, the CDR3 is TGTGCCAGCAGCTTAGAAAGCGTCTGGGGGACTAATTCACCCCTCCACTTT. Its translation is CASSLESVWGTNSPLHF. V usage is TRBV11-2 and J usage is TRBJ1-6, with D possibly matching TRBD1 (5 bases). CDR1 is SGHAT, CDR2 FQNNGV, per germline. V dropped 0 bases and J dropped 6 bases, with 15 bases sitting between them. The CDR3 loop spans 17 amino acids.

The J gene is TRBJ1-1, the V gene TRBV27; D unresolved. The CDR3 consists of 12 residues. Trimming cost V 3 bases and J 5 bases, with 7 bases left between them. The germline gives CDR1 MNHEY, CDR2 SMNVEV (reference sequence). The CDR3 DNA reads TGTGCCAGCAGTTTGACCGGTACTGAAGCTTTCTTT. Translated: CASSLTGTEAFF.

The chain carries TRBV27 and TRBJ1-1, with D tentatively TRBD1 (5 bases). The germline V and J ends were trimmed by 6 bases and 4 bases, with 9 bases remaining between them. CDR1 is MNHEY and CDR2 is SMNVEV in the germline V gene (reference sequence). This CDR3 contains 12 residues. This CDR3 is CASSQGSTEAFF. In DNA, the CDR3 is TGTGCCAGCAGCCAGGGTTCCACTGAAGCTTTCTTT.

The sample holds a few counts of this clone. The chain carries TRBV12-5 and TRBJ1-1, with D tentatively TRBD1 (6 bases). V lost 1 base, J lost 5 bases, and 14 bases lay in between. Germline lookup yields CDR1 LGHNT and CDR2 FRNRAP. The CDR3 is made up of 15 amino acids. CDR3 nucleotides: TGTGCTAGTGGTTTGGAAGAGGAGGGGGGGACTGAAGCTTTCTTT. The encoded protein is CASGLEEEGGTEAFF.

The chain uses TRBV23-1 and TRBJ1-5, with TRBD1 as a possible D gene (5 bases). TRBV23-1 is placed among ORFs of uncertain function. CDR3 length: 15 amino acids. The V gene lost 5 bases and the J gene lost 4 bases, with 15 bases spanning the gap. The CDR3 region is CASSRPGLKNQPQHF. DNA of the CDR3: TGCGCCAGCAGTAGGCCGGGACTAAAGAATCAGCCCCAGCATTTT.

This clone has just a few counts. The V and J genes are TRBV29-1 and TRBJ2-1; D might be TRBD1 (6 bases). Trimming took off 4 bases at V and 0 bases at J, with 16 bases between the two ends. Germline V gene data show CDR1 as SQVTM and CDR2 as ANQGSEA. The CDR3 contains 16 residues. The CDR3 nucleotides read TGCAGCGTTGCCCCTTTAACAGGGAGCTCCTACAATGAGCAGTTCTTC. Amino acid sequence: CSVAPLTGSSYNEQFF.

The chain couples TRBV9 to TRBJ1-1; D is possibly TRBD1 (6 bases). The CDR3 covers 15 residues. The germline V gene encodes CDR1 SGDLS and CDR2 YYNGEE. V dropped 3 bases and J dropped 3 bases, with 15 bases sitting between them. CDR3 protein: CASSAFGGGDTEAFF. DNA for the CDR3: TGTGCCAGCAGCGCCTTCGGAGGGGGAGACACTGAAGCTTTCTTT.

The chain carries TRBV15 and TRBJ2-7; tentatively, D is TRBD1 or TRBD2 (5 bases each). Germline CDR1 LNHNV, CDR2 YYDKDF (reference sequence). The CDR3 loop spans 14 amino acids. Trimming pared 0 bases from V and 9 bases from J, leaving 15 bases between. The CDR3 bases are TGTGCCACCAGCAGAGAGGACTTCGGGGACGGGCAGTACTTC. Its protein is CATSREDFGDGQYF.

J is TRBJ2-2 and V is TRBV30; D possibly matches TRBD1 or TRBD2 (6 bases each). Trimming removed 5 bases from V and 5 bases from J, with 12 bases in between. This CDR3 is 13 amino acids long. Germline V gives CDR1 GTSNPN, CDR2 SVGIG (reference sequence). DNA for the CDR3: TGTGCCTGGGCTCAGGGGAGGACCGGGGAGCTGTTTTTT. It is translated as CAWAQGRTGELFF.

The gene calls are TRBV5-1 and TRBJ2-5; D gene ambiguous. This CDR3 region has 13 residues. Germline V gives CDR1 SGHRS, CDR2 YFSETQ. V lost 0 bases to trimming and J lost 3 bases, with 6 bases between them. The CDR3 loop reads CASSLDPKETQYF. The CDR3, as DNA: TGCGCCAGCAGCTTGGACCCCAAAGAGACCCAGTACTTC.

This clone has a handful of counts. The genes are TRBV7-6 and TRBJ2-7; 8 bases are shared with TRBD1. CDR3 size: 15 residues. V trimming: 5 bases; J trimming: 0 bases; junction bases outside the gene matches: 6. Germline CDR1 and CDR2: SGHVS and FNYEAQ. The CDR3 sequence: CASSQWDRSSYEQYF. CDR3 nucleotide sequence: TGTGCCAGCAGCCAGTGGGACAGGAGCTCCTACGAGCAGTACTTC.

This chain joins TRBV5-4 and TRBJ2-7, with D perhaps TRBD1 or TRBD2 (5 bases each). The ends were cut back, 2 bases at V and 1 base at J, with 7 bases in the middle. CDR1 and CDR2 from the germline V gene are SGHNT and YYREEE (reference sequence). This CDR3 has 13 residues. DNA of the CDR3: TGTGCCAGCAGCTTCGGGGCTTCCTACGAGCAGTACTTC. As protein: CASSFGASYEQYF.

The chain is built from TRBV7-8 and TRBJ2-5, with no clear D. V was pared by 5 bases and J by 3 bases, with 19 bases between. The CDR3 has 16 amino acids. The germline V gene encodes CDR1 SGHVS and CDR2 FQNEAQ. The CDR3 DNA is TGTGCCAGCAGCCCCCACCGTCTGGTTGTGAAAGAGACCCAGTACTTC. It encodes CASSPHRLVVKETQYF. Complete variable domain (other parts from reference TRBV7-8 and TRBJ2-5): GAGVSQSPRYKVAKRGQDVALRCDPISGHVSLFWYQQALGQGPEFLTYFQNEAQLDKSGLPSDRFFAERPEGSVSTLKIQRTQQEDSAVYLCASSPHRLVVKETQYFGPGTRLLVL.

This sequence joins TRBV7-6 and TRBJ1-2; D not certain. The germline V gene has CDR1 SGHVS and CDR2 FNYEAQ. The CDR3 length is 13 residues. The germline V and J ends were trimmed by 1 base and 11 bases, with 14 bases remaining between them. The CDR3 DNA reads as TGTGCCAGCAGCTTAGTTGCGGGCGGAAGGTACACCTTC. Protein: CASSLVAGGRYTF.

The chain links TRBV5-1 to TRBJ2-2; D ambiguous. CDR3 length: 16 residues. Germline V gene lookup returns CDR1 SGHRS and CDR2 YFSETQ. Trimming stripped 1 base from V and 2 bases from J, with 12 bases between. In nucleotides, the CDR3 is TGCGCCAGCAGCTTGCATAAGGGAAGTAACACCGGGGAGCTGTTTTTT. Translated, it gives CASSLHKGSNTGELFF.

This clone was seen only a few times. Other DNA variants within this sample encode the same CDR3. The CDR3 coding sequence is TGCAGCGTTGAACAGGGGTACGAGCAGTACTTC. This gives the protein CSVEQGYEQYF. The gene calls are TRBV29-1 and TRBJ2-7, with D perhaps TRBD1 (6 bases). There are 11 residues in the CDR3. Deletions cut 2 bases from V and 4 bases from J, with 6 bases between. Germline V gene sequence: CDR1 SQVTM, CDR2 ANQGSEA.

There are a few counts of this clone. The chain employs TRBV29-1 and TRBJ2-2; D gene ambiguous. Trimming pared 4 bases from V and 8 bases from J, leaving 11 bases between. The germline CDR1 and CDR2 sequences are SQVTM and ANQGSEA. The CDR3 is made up of 12 amino acids. CDR3 protein: CSVVTPPGELFF. The CDR3 DNA sequence: TGCAGCGTTGTGACGCCCCCAGGGGAGCTGTTTTTT.

The chain carries TRBV25-1 and TRBJ2-1; no reliable D call. The germline CDR1 and CDR2 sequences are MGHDK and SYGVNS. The CDR3 loop spans 12 amino acids. V lost 4 bases and J lost 10, with 11 bases in between. CDR3 coding DNA: TGTGCCAGCAGTGTGACGCGTCGGGAGCAGTTCTTC. This gives the protein CASSVTRREQFF. The full variable domain, with the rest looked up from reference TRBV25-1 and TRBJ2-1, is EADIYQTPRYLVIGTGKKITLECSQTMGHDKMYWYQQDPGMELHLIHYSYGVNSTEKGDLSSESTVSRIRTEHFPLTLESARPSHTSQYLCASSVTRREQFFGPGTRLTVL.

Relative to its sample, this clone is medium-sized. The chain links TRBV19 to TRBJ2-1; TRBD2 matches at 10 bases. Losses at the gene ends were 5 bases for V and 3 bases for J; bases not matched to a gene: 7. Germline V gives CDR1 LNHDA, CDR2 SQIVND (reference sequence). The CDR3 covers 16 residues. The CDR3 nucleotides read TGTGCCAGTAGTTTCCTAGGACTAGCGGACTACAATGAGCAGTTCTTC. Its protein is CASSFLGLADYNEQFF.

The chain is built from TRBV29-1 and TRBJ2-7; 7 bases map to TRBD2. Germline-derived CDR1 and CDR2 are SQVTM and ANQGSEA. V shed 3 bases and J 6 bases; nucleotides not matched to a gene: 8. CDR3 length equals 13 residues. This CDR3 reads CSVDSGDLREQYF. Here the CDR3 DNA reads TGCAGCGTTGACAGCGGGGACCTGCGCGAGCAGTACTTC.

V is TRBV11-2 and J is TRBJ1-3; D unresolved. This CDR3 is 14 amino acids long. V lost 1 base and J 0 bases, leaving 4 bases between the germline ends. CDR1 is SGHAT, CDR2 FQNNGV, per germline. The CDR3 sequence is CASSLAGSGNTIYF. The CDR3 DNA reads as TGTGCCAGCAGCTTAGCGGGCTCTGGAAACACCATATATTTT. Full variable domain (rest looked up from reference TRBV11-2 and TRBJ1-3): EAGVAQSPRYKIIEKRQSVAFWCNPISGHATLYWYQQILGQGPKLLIQFQNNGVVDDSQLPKDRFSAERLKGVDSTLKIQPAKLEDSAVYLCASSLAGSGNTIYFGEGSWLTVV.

The chain is built from TRBV7-8 and TRBJ2-7, with 7 bases fitting TRBD2. The J segment lost 12 bases and the V segment lost 5 bases, leaving 7 bases of the junction unmatched. Germline V lookup: CDR1 SGHVS, CDR2 FQNEAQ. The CDR3 is 11 amino acids. Here the CDR3 reads CASSRGDEGYF. The CDR3 DNA reads TGTGCCAGCAGCCGGGGGGACGAGGGGTACTTC.

The chain recombines TRBV6-5 with TRBJ2-7; 9 bases map to TRBD1. This CDR3 region has 16 residues. Germline CDR1 and CDR2: MNHEY and SVGAGI. Unmatched junction bases numbered 12, after V lost 4 bases and J lost 5 bases. CDR3 protein: CASSSDWTGAHDEQYF. The CDR3 DNA reads as TGTGCCAGCAGTTCGGATTGGACAGGGGCGCACGACGAGCAGTACTTC.

This sequence joins TRBV11-2 and TRBJ1-2; no clear D. Germline V CDR1 and CDR2: SGHAT, FQNNGV. The V and J ends lost 2 bases and 6 bases respectively, with 10 bases between them. CDR3 length: 13 residues. The CDR3 loop is CASSLTPADGYTF. CDR3 in DNA: TGTGCCAGCAGCTTAACTCCCGCTGATGGCTACACCTTC.